This T cell receptor (beta chain) was identified in a study of blood T cell repertoires in COVID-19. After removal of 5 bases from V and 5 bases from J, the junction contained 9 bases not matched to a gene. Germline loops: CDR1 SEHNR, CDR2 FQNEAQ (reference sequence). The CDR3 spans 15 residues. Repertoires were generated with immunoSEQ multiplex PCR, while TCRdb's copy carries only in-frame clones and drops some. The data contain about 33,000 clones, over 75% of them seen just once; the ten biggest clones take up 2% to 2.5%. This chain joins TRBV7-9 and TRBJ2-3; 8 bases align to TRBD1. This receptor was taken from a human donor in a cohort sampled during active COVID-19. Material for sequencing was peripheral blood. CDR3 amino acids: CASSRRGQEGDTQYF. The DNA for the CDR3 is TGTGCCAGCAGCCGCCGGGGACAGGAGGGAGATACGCAGTATTTT.